The sequence of this T cell receptor (beta chain) was determined in a study of OX40 agonist ivuxolimab in advanced cancers. Trimming removed 0 bases from V and 2 bases from J, with 9 bases in between. The length of the CDR3 is 15 residues. Germline V gene data show CDR1 as SGHAT and CDR2 as FQNNGV. Clones were read by immunoSEQ multiplex PCR, and TCRdb kept only the in-frame ones, dropping some. The table records some 94,000 clones, 92% of them present only once. The V call is TRBV11-2, the J call TRBJ2-3; a weak D match, TRBD2 (5 bases). This TCR derives from an adult with an advanced solid tumor such as melanoma, head and neck, liver or kidney cancer. This sample comprised CD4+ or CD8+ T cells sorted from blood, obtained in a trial of the OX40 agonist ivuxolimab. The CDR3 protein is CASSLEVGVTDTQYF. CDR3 DNA: TGTGCCAGCAGCTTAGAGGTGGGAGTCACAGATACGCAGTATTTT.